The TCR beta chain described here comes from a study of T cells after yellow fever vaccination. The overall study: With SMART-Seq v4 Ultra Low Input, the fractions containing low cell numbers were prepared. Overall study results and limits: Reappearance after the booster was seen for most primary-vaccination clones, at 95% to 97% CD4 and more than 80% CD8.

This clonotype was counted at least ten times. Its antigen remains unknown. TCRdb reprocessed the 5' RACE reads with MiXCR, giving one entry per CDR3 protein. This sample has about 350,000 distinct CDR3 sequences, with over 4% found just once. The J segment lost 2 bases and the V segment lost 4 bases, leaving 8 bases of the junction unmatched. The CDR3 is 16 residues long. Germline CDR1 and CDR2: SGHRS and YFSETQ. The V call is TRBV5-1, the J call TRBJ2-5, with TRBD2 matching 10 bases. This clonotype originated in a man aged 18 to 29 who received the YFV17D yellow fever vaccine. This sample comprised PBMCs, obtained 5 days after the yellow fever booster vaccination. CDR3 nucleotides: TGCGCCAGCAGCCCCCAGATAGCGGGGGGACAAGAGACCCAGTACTTC. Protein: CASSPQIAGGQETQYF.